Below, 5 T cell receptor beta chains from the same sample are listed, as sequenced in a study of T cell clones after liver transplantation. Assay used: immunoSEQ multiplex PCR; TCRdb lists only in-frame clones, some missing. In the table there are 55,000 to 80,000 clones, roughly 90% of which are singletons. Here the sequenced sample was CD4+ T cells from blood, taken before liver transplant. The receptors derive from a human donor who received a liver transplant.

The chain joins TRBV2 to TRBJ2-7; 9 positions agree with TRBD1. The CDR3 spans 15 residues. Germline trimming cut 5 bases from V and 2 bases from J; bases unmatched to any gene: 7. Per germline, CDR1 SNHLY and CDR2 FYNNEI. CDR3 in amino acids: CASSFDRDRAYEQYF. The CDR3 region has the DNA TGTGCCAGCAGTTTCGACCGGGACAGGGCCTACGAGCAGTACTTC.

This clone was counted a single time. CDR3 region: CASSAFPRGEKLFF. The CDR3 nucleotides are TGTGCCAGCAGTGCCTTCCCCAGGGGGGAAAAACTGTTTTTT. This chain uses TRBV25-1 with TRBJ1-4; TRBD1 agrees at 7 bases. Germline loops: CDR1 MGHDK, CDR2 SYGVNS. This CDR3 spans 14 amino acids. Germline trimming cut 4 bases from V and 8 bases from J; bases unmatched to any gene: 7. Using reference TRBV25-1 and TRBJ1-4 for the parts outside the CDR3, the full variable domain is EADIYQTPRYLVIGTGKKITLECSQTMGHDKMYWYQQDPGMELHLIHYSYGVNSTEKGDLSSESTVSRIRTEHFPLTLESARPSHTSQYLCASSAFPRGEKLFFGSGTQLSVL.

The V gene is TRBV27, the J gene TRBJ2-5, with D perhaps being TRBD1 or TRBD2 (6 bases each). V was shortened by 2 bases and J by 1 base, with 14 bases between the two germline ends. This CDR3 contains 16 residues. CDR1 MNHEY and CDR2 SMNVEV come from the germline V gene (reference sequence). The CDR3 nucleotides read TGTGCCAGCAGTTTAAATCCGGGGGCCCTCCAAGAGACCCAGTACTTC. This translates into CASSLNPGALQETQYF.

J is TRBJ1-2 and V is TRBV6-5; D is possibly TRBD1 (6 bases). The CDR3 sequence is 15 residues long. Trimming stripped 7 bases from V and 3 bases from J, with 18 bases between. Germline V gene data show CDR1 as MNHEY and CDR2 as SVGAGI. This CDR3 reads CASKPDSRTYYGYTF. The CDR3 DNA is TGTGCCAGCAAGCCGGACAGTCGAACGTACTATGGCTACACCTTC.

The CDR3 here is CASSLEPRTDTQYF. The CDR3 coding sequence is TGTGCCAGCTCACTCGAACCACGCACAGATACGCAGTATTTT. The chain carries TRBV18 and TRBJ2-3; D gene uncertain. Germline V CDR1 and CDR2: KGHSH, LQKENI. This CDR3 comprises 14 residues. The V end lost 4 bases, the J end lost 1 base, and 9 bases lay between the germline ends.